A selection of T cell receptor beta chains follows, all from one sample in a study of shared clonotypes between healthy human individuals. The data were produced by immunoSEQ multiplex PCR, yet TCRdb's version contains in-frame clones alone and is incomplete. The table lists around 1,100,000 clones, about 80% of them singletons, with more than 0.85% in the top ten. Sequenced input: memory CD4+ T cells from PBMCs. The receptors were sampled from a man between 18 and 35 years old in good health. Some clones in this sample may be carry-over from other donors' samples. The CDR3 runs from the conserved cysteine through the conserved F or W. Fields, in order: V gene, J gene, clone size, D gene, CDR3 protein, CDR3 DNA. A D gene is named only where the DNA matches it firmly. Clone size is shown for a subset of rows, as once, few, many or a class of expanded clone.

v_gene: TRBV5-6; j_gene: TRBJ1-1; abundance: .; d_gene: .; CDR3aa: CASSAPTGGAFF; CDR3nt: TGTGCCAGCAGCGCCCCCACTGGAGGAGCTTTCTTT
v_gene: TRBV6-1; j_gene: TRBJ2-3; abundance: .; d_gene: .; CDR3aa: CASSEKGIGTDTQYF; CDR3nt: TGTGCCAGCAGTGAAAAGGGAATCGGCACAGATACGCAGTATTTT
v_gene: TRBV11-2; j_gene: TRBJ1-3; abundance: .; d_gene: .; CDR3aa: CASSRSGRMNTIYF; CDR3nt: TGTGCCAGCAGCCGGAGTGGTCGTATGAACACCATATATTTT
v_gene: TRBV10-2; j_gene: TRBJ2-1; abundance: few; d_gene: TRBD2; CDR3aa: CATHRTSGSLLNEQFF; CDR3nt: TGCGCCACCCATCGGACTAGCGGGAGTCTTTTGAATGAGCAGTTCTTC
v_gene: TRBV6-5; j_gene: TRBJ1-1; abundance: .; d_gene: .; CDR3aa: CASSYSNRNREGAFF; CDR3nt: TGTGCCAGCAGTTACTCGAATCGGAACAGGGAGGGAGCTTTCTTT
v_gene: TRBV19; j_gene: TRBJ1-5; abundance: .; d_gene: .; CDR3aa: CASGRNNQPQHF; CDR3nt: TGTGCCAGTGGGAGAAACAATCAGCCCCAGCATTTT
v_gene: TRBV28; j_gene: TRBJ1-2; abundance: .; d_gene: .; CDR3aa: CASSLGRIYGYTF; CDR3nt: TGTGCCAGCAGTTTGGGACGGATCTATGGCTACACCTTC
v_gene: TRBV27; j_gene: TRBJ2-6; abundance: .; d_gene: .; CDR3aa: CASSTQISGANVLTF; CDR3nt: TGTGCCAGCAGTACTCAGATATCTGGGGCCAACGTCCTGACTTTC
v_gene: TRBV5-1; j_gene: TRBJ2-7; abundance: .; d_gene: TRBD2; CDR3aa: CASSFIAGDQYF; CDR3nt: TGCGCCAGCAGCTTCATAGCGGGAGATCAGTACTTC
v_gene: TRBV28; j_gene: TRBJ1-2; abundance: few; d_gene: .; CDR3aa: CASSSQGYGYTF; CDR3nt: TGTGCCAGCAGTTCCCAGGGGTATGGCTACACCTTC
v_gene: TRBV28; j_gene: TRBJ2-3; abundance: .; d_gene: TRBD2; CDR3aa: CASSLWTSGRNTDTQYF; CDR3nt: TGTGCCAGCAGTTTATGGACTAGCGGGAGAAATACAGATACGCAGTATTTT
v_gene: TRBV19; j_gene: TRBJ2-2; abundance: .; d_gene: .; CDR3aa: CASSIGRANTGELFF; CDR3nt: TGTGCCAGTAGTATAGGTAGGGCGAACACCGGGGAGCTGTTTTTT
v_gene: TRBV7-2; j_gene: TRBJ2-5; abundance: .; d_gene: .; CDR3aa: CASSLIQARVETQYF; CDR3nt: TGTGCCAGCAGCTTAATTCAGGCCAGGGTCGAGACCCAGTACTTC
v_gene: TRBV29-1; j_gene: TRBJ2-4; abundance: .; d_gene: TRBD1; CDR3aa: CSVETRDRQNIQYF; CDR3nt: TGCAGCGTTGAAACCAGGGACAGACAAAACATTCAGTACTTC
v_gene: TRBV7-8; j_gene: TRBJ2-3; abundance: few; d_gene: TRBD1; CDR3aa: CASRDRGGGSTDTQYF; CDR3nt: TGTGCCAGCAGGGACAGGGGCGGAGGGAGCACAGATACGCAGTATTTT
v_gene: TRBV19; j_gene: TRBJ2-2; abundance: .; d_gene: .; CDR3aa: CASSHFLGGTGELFF; CDR3nt: TGTGCCAGTAGTCACTTTCTCGGGGGTACCGGGGAGCTGTTTTTT
v_gene: TRBV5-4; j_gene: TRBJ2-7; abundance: few; d_gene: .; CDR3aa: CASSSTPGSYEQYF; CDR3nt: TGTGCCAGCAGCTCGACACCGGGCTCCTACGAGCAGTACTTC
v_gene: TRBV2; j_gene: TRBJ2-3; abundance: .; d_gene: TRBD1; CDR3aa: CASSLRTGEGTDTQYF; CDR3nt: TGTGCCAGCAGTCTACGGACAGGGGAGGGCACAGATACGCAGTATTTT
v_gene: TRBV7-6; j_gene: TRBJ2-5; abundance: .; d_gene: .; CDR3aa: CASSTMRQQETQYF; CDR3nt: TGTGCCAGCAGCACAATGCGACAGCAAGAGACCCAGTACTTC
v_gene: TRBV7-2; j_gene: TRBJ1-4; abundance: .; d_gene: .; CDR3aa: CASSPHRVPNEKLFF; CDR3nt: TGTGCCAGCAGCCCGCACCGGGTCCCGAATGAAAAACTGTTTTTT
v_gene: TRBV5-1; j_gene: TRBJ2-1; abundance: .; d_gene: TRBD2; CDR3aa: CASSSSGDSYNEQFF; CDR3nt: TGCGCCAGCAGCTCTAGCGGGGACTCCTACAATGAGCAGTTCTTC
v_gene: TRBV28; j_gene: TRBJ1-5; abundance: .; d_gene: .; CDR3aa: CASSGPGERQPQHF; CDR3nt: TGTGCCAGCAGTGGGCCAGGGGAGCGTCAGCCCCAGCATTTT
v_gene: TRBV4-2; j_gene: TRBJ2-7; abundance: few; d_gene: TRBD2; CDR3aa: CASSHSSGSSSYEQYF; CDR3nt: TGTGCCAGCAGCCATTCTAGCGGGAGTTCCTCCTACGAGCAGTACTTC
v_gene: TRBV11-2; j_gene: TRBJ2-7; abundance: few; d_gene: .; CDR3aa: CASSLRSGSYEQYF; CDR3nt: TGTGCCAGCAGCTTAAGGTCAGGGTCCTACGAGCAGTACTTC